This T cell receptor (beta chain) was identified during a study of CD8+ T cells in alopecia areata. As for this clone: Its cognate antigen is unknown.

The CDR3 has 14 amino acids. From germline, CDR1 is SGHRS and CDR2 YFSETQ. V was clipped by 1 base and J by 0 bases, with 7 bases between them. The treatment here: oral pan-JAK inhibitor, 5-10 mg twice daily. Extraction of RNA preceded its reverse transcription into cDNA, which served as the sequencing template. The protocol was immunoSEQ multiplex PCR, while the TCRdb copy is restricted to in-frame clones and leaves out a portion. The sample includes around 190,000 clones, around 60% of them seen just once. General study points: Tofacitinib yielded significantly lower scalp clonality and fewer expanded CD8+ clones among the top 100.

V is TRBV5-1 and J is TRBJ1-1; D is unresolved. The receptor was isolated from a human donor with alopecia areata. This specimen was CD4+ T cells sorted from blood, taken between weeks 49 and 50, from a patient treated with tofacitinib. The CDR3 DNA sequence: TGCGCCAGCAGCTTGAGCGGGTTGAACACTGAAGCTTTCTTT. It translates to CASSLSGLNTEAFF.